This entry lists 24 T cell receptor beta chains sequenced from one sample in a study of PD-1 blockade in classical Hodgkin lymphoma. As for time point: cycle 4 day 1 (C4D1), after five to seven weeks of nivolumab. After autologous stem cell transplantation all patients relapsed, and prior brentuximab vedotin exposure differed between cohorts. Clones were read by immunoSEQ multiplex PCR, and TCRdb kept only the in-frame ones, dropping some. The sample lists around 25,000 clones, under 85% occurring once. Specimen: peripheral blood mononuclear cells (PBMCs), collected before the fourth cycle of nivolumab. These receptors all come from a human donor with classical Hodgkin lymphoma.

This chain uses TRBV6-5 with TRBJ2-3; 9 nucleotides align to TRBD2. In germline, CDR1 is MNHEY, CDR2 SVGAGI. J gave up 2 bases and V 0 bases, and 3 bases lay outside the gene matches. The CDR3 length is 16 residues. CDR3 nucleotide sequence: TGTGCCAGCAGTTACTCGCCTAGCGGGACCACAGATACGCAGTATTTT. Its translation is CASSYSPSGTTDTQYF.

The CDR3, as DNA: TGCGCCAGCAGCTCCGGACAGAGAGCGAACACTGAAGCTTTCTTT. Protein sequence: CASSSGQRANTEAFF. The chain uses TRBV5-1 and TRBJ1-1; a possible D gene is TRBD1 (6 bases). The CDR3 runs 15 residues. Germline V gives CDR1 SGHRS, CDR2 YFSETQ. Trimming took off 3 bases at V and 1 base at J, with 13 bases between the two ends.

The chain uses TRBV18 and TRBJ1-2; possibly TRBD1 for D (5 bases). This CDR3 spans 13 amino acids. Germline V lookup: CDR1 KGHSH, CDR2 LQKENI. V lost 2 bases and J lost 5, with 9 bases in between. The CDR3 sequence is CASSPGGEYGYTF. CDR3 bases: TGTGCCAGCTCACCAGGGGGGGAGTATGGCTACACCTTC. Variable domain in full (rest from reference TRBV18 and TRBJ1-2): NAGVMQNPRHLVRRRGQEARLRCSPMKGHSHVYWYRQLPEEGLKFMVYLQKENIIDESGMPKERFSAEFPKEGPSILRIQQVVRGDSAAYFCASSPGGEYGYTFGSGTRLTVV.

This clone was seen only a few times. The rearrangement uses TRBV4-1 and TRBJ2-5; maybe TRBD1 (5 bases). Trimming shortened V by 1 base and J by 5 bases, and 14 bases separated the two germline ends. Germline CDR1 is MGHRA and CDR2 is YSYEKL. CDR3 size: 15 residues. The CDR3 here is CASSQVTGSSETQYF. The CDR3 coding sequence is TGCGCCAGCAGCCAAGTAACAGGTAGTTCGGAGACCCAGTACTTC.

The V gene is TRBV18, the J gene TRBJ1-5; D is uncertain. Germline CDR1 and CDR2: KGHSH and LQKENI. The CDR3 covers 13 residues. V was pared by 5 bases and J by 9 bases, with 14 bases between. CDR3 protein: CASSASENMPQHF. In nucleotides, the CDR3 is TGTGCCAGCTCAGCATCTGAAAATATGCCCCAGCATTTT. Together with reference TRBV18 and TRBJ1-5, the CDR3 gives the full variable domain: NAGVMQNPRHLVRRRGQEARLRCSPMKGHSHVYWYRQLPEEGLKFMVYLQKENIIDESGMPKERFSAEFPKEGPSILRIQQVVRGDSAAYFCASSASENMPQHFGDGTRLSIL.

The chain employs TRBV2 and TRBJ2-6; tentative D call: TRBD1 (5 bases). The germline V gene has CDR1 SNHLY and CDR2 FYNNEI. The CDR3 contains 15 residues. V was cut by 1 base and J by 2 bases, with 6 bases left in between. The CDR3 region has the DNA TGTGCCAGCAGTGAAGAGACAGCTGGGGCCAACGTCCTGACTTTC. This encodes CASSEETAGANVLTF.

J is TRBJ1-1 and V is TRBV19; 8 bases agree with TRBD1. CDR3 length equals 15 residues. Per germline, CDR1 LNHDA and CDR2 SQIVND (reference sequence). V gave up 7 bases and J gave up 0 bases; unmatched junction bases: 7. CDR3 DNA sequence: TGTGCCAGTAACGGACAGGGACTGATGAACACTGAAGCTTTCTTT. Its protein is CASNGQGLMNTEAFF.

This rearrangement joins TRBV7-2 to TRBJ2-3; 11 bases map to TRBD2. Germline loops: CDR1 SGHTA, CDR2 FQGNSA. The CDR3 runs 16 residues. V was pared by 2 bases and J by 3 bases, with 4 bases of the junction left unmatched. The CDR3 reads CASSLLLAGVTDTQYF. CDR3 sequence (DNA): TGTGCCAGCAGCTTATTACTAGCGGGAGTAACAGATACGCAGTATTTT.

The sample holds a few counts of this clone. The chain links TRBV30 to TRBJ1-5; D is uncertain. This CDR3 is 14 amino acids long. CDR1 is GTSNPN and CDR2 is SVGIG in the germline V gene (reference sequence). V was pared by 1 base and J by 5 bases, with 12 bases between. CDR3 amino acids: CAWSGSARDQPQHF. DNA of the CDR3: TGTGCCTGGAGTGGATCCGCCAGAGATCAGCCCCAGCATTTT.

The chain links TRBV5-1 to TRBJ1-1; 7 bases match TRBD1. V lost 4 bases and J lost 0; bases outside the gene matches: 6. The CDR3 has 15 residues. The germline CDR1 and CDR2 sequences are SGHRS and YFSETQ. The CDR3, as DNA: TGCGCCAGCAGCGCTTCGGGACAGATGAACACTGAAGCTTTCTTT. It specifies CASSASGQMNTEAFF.

V gene TRBV28 combines with J gene TRBJ1-5, with TRBD1 identical over 7 bases. The CDR3 totals 17 residues. V shed 6 bases, J shed 5 bases, and the junction held 16 bases outside the gene matches. In germline, CDR1 is MDHEN, CDR2 SYDVKM. Here the CDR3 reads CASSSPGQEGWDQPQHF. CDR3 bases: TGTGCCAGCAGCTCCCCCGGACAGGAAGGTTGGGATCAGCCCCAGCATTTT.

V usage is TRBV6-6 and J usage is TRBJ2-1; 12 bases are a match to TRBD2. This CDR3 region has 15 residues. With V trimmed by 6 bases and J by 3 bases, 3 bases remained unmatched. The germline V gene has CDR1 MNHNY and CDR2 SVGAGI (reference sequence). CDR3 protein: CASRRLAGDYNEQFF. The CDR3 nucleotides read TGTGCCAGCAGGCGACTAGCGGGGGACTACAATGAGCAGTTCTTC.

The V call is TRBV28, the J call TRBJ1-5; 9 positions match TRBD1. Germline V gene data show CDR1 as MDHEN and CDR2 as SYDVKM. This CDR3 comprises 17 residues. V lost 4 bases to trimming and J lost 3 bases; unmatched junction nucleotides: 10. As DNA, the CDR3 is TGTGCCAGCAGTTGGGTCCGGGACAGGGTGGACAATCAGCCCCAGCATTTT. Its translation: CASSWVRDRVDNQPQHF.

The chain is built from TRBV19 and TRBJ1-4; the D is unclear. The germline gives CDR1 LNHDA, CDR2 SQIVND (reference sequence). The CDR3 covers 13 residues. The DNA for the CDR3 is TGTGCGAACACACAGATCCAGGATGAAAAACTGTTTTTT. This translates into CANTQIQDEKLFF. The variable domain in full, completed from reference TRBV19 and TRBJ1-4, reads DGGITQSPKYLFRKEGQNVTLSCEQNLNHDAMYWYRQDPGQGLRLIYYSQIVNDFQKGDIAEGYSVSREKKESFPLTVTSAQKNPTAFYLCANTQIQDEKLFFGSGTQLSVL.

This clone was counted once. V and J are TRBV29-1 and TRBJ1-2; 8 bases match TRBD1. This CDR3 contains 13 residues. V trimming: 7 bases; J trimming: 7 bases; junction bases outside the gene matches: 11. The germline CDR1 and CDR2 sequences are SQVTM and ANQGSEA. The CDR3: CSAMDRASRGYTF. The CDR3 DNA sequence: TGCAGCGCCATGGACAGGGCGTCCCGTGGCTACACCTTC.

The J gene is TRBJ2-5, the V gene TRBV10-3; D is undetermined. There are 12 residues in the CDR3. V gave up 4 bases and J gave up 0 bases, with 3 bases separating them. Per germline, CDR1 ENHRY and CDR2 SYGVKD. The CDR3 is CAISGDQETQYF. The CDR3 bases are TGTGCCATCAGTGGGGACCAAGAGACCCAGTACTTC.

This clone was detected a few times. The chain links TRBV4-3 to TRBJ2-7, with D perhaps TRBD1 (5 bases). The V and J ends lost 0 bases and 3 bases respectively, with 12 bases between them. Germline CDR1 LGHNA, CDR2 YSLEER. This CDR3 is built from 15 residues. The CDR3 DNA follows: TGCGCCAGCAGCCAAGATAGGCTGGGGCGCTACGAGCAGTACTTC. Its protein product is CASSQDRLGRYEQYF.

This chain connects TRBV15 to TRBJ1-2; no firm D call. There are 16 residues in the CDR3. CDR1 LNHNV and CDR2 YYDKDF come from the germline V gene (reference sequence). Trimming pared 1 base from V and 5 bases from J, leaving 17 bases between. CDR3 coding DNA: TGTGCCACCAGCAGAGTACCAGCGAATGGTGATTATGGCTACACCTTC. It specifies CATSRVPANGDYGYTF.

This sequence joins TRBV5-1 and TRBJ1-1, with TRBD1 as a possible D gene (5 bases). CDR3 length: 13 residues. Per germline, CDR1 SGHRS and CDR2 YFSETQ. Trimming pared 5 bases from V and 4 bases from J, leaving 12 bases between. The CDR3 here is CASRGTGTTEAFF. DNA for the CDR3: TGCGCCAGCAGGGGGACCGGGACCACTGAAGCTTTCTTT.

The chain uses TRBV28 and TRBJ2-3, with TRBD2 matching 7 bases. In germline, CDR1 is MDHEN, CDR2 SYDVKM. CDR3 length equals 15 residues. With 5 bases clipped from V and 13 bases from J, the junction kept 18 bases outside the gene matches. The CDR3 DNA is TGTGCCAGCAGTCCCTGGACTAGTACCATCCTAGGGGAGTATTTT. Translated: CASSPWTSTILGEYF.

This clone was detected only a few times. The chain carries TRBV6-4 and TRBJ1-4; D unresolved. V shed 5 bases and J shed 4 bases, with 17 bases lying between them. Germline V gene lookup returns CDR1 MRHNA and CDR2 SNTAGT. The CDR3 covers 16 residues. The CDR3 protein is CASSNWARELNEKLFF. Here the CDR3 DNA reads TGTGCCAGCAGTAATTGGGCGAGGGAGCTTAATGAAAAACTGTTTTTT.

The chain links TRBV2 to TRBJ1-1; TRBD1 is a possible D gene (6 bases). The V gene lost 0 bases and the J gene lost 12 bases, with 17 bases spanning the gap. The CDR3 runs 14 residues. Germline CDR1 SNHLY, CDR2 FYNNEI. The CDR3 DNA sequence: TGTGCCAGCAGTGAAGCGCGTTGGACAGAGGAAACTTTCTTT. It codes for CASSEARWTEETFF.

This clone appeared a few times. The chain uses TRBV6-1 and TRBJ1-4; D may be TRBD1 (5 bases). This CDR3 is 15 amino acids long. Trimming left V 3 bases short and J 8 bases short, with 16 bases between. From germline, CDR1 is MNHNS and CDR2 SASEGT. The CDR3 DNA reads TGTGCCAGCAGTGAGTCGGCAGGGTTTGACGAAAAACTGTTTTTT. This translates into CASSESAGFDEKLFF.

V usage is TRBV18 and J usage is TRBJ1-1; D uncertain. From germline, CDR1 is KGHSH and CDR2 LQKENI. CDR3 length: 14 residues. The V gene lost 4 bases and the J gene lost 6 bases, with 15 bases spanning the gap. CDR3 coding DNA: TGTGCCAGCTCACTCTCCAACGAGAGGGCTGAAGCTTTCTTT. It translates to CASSLSNERAEAFF.